This TCR beta chain was retrieved from a study of cytomegalovirus exposure and HLA in healthy donors. The PCR employed 60 Vbeta primers together with 13 Jbeta primers. The repertoire was sequenced with immunoSEQ multiplex PCR; TCRdb's copy has only in-frame clones and lacks some. Among under 120,000 clones, roughly 70% were seen once, and the ten largest hold 11%. Germline V gene data show CDR1 as MNHEY and CDR2 as SVGAGI. The CDR3 contains 15 residues. V was clipped by 2 bases and J by 2 bases; unmatched bases: 1. The TCR was taken from a middle-aged man in good health and CMV-seropositive. The sequenced sample was PBMCs. The chain joins TRBV6-5 to TRBJ2-2, with TRBD2 matching over 8 bases. CDR3 amino acids: CASSYSGSNTGELFF. For the CDR3, the DNA is TGTGCCAGCAGTTACAGCGGGAGTAACACCGGGGAGCTGTTTTTT.